The present T cell receptor (beta chain) was sequenced within a study of T cell responses to AZD1222 COVID-19 vaccine. Germline assignment: CDR1 SGHTA and CDR2 FQGNSA. The V and J ends lost 1 base and 3 bases, in that order; junction bases with no gene match: 2. The CDR3 is made up of 15 amino acids. This table comes from immunoSEQ multiplex PCR, and its TCRdb copy is limited to in-frame clones, with some not included. The sample includes 85,000 to 130,000 clones, 75% to 90% of them seen just once. Sequencing used peripheral blood, obtained on day 0 of AZD1222 vaccination. The receptor was isolated from an adult in good health. This rearrangement joins TRBV7-2 to TRBJ2-5, with TRBD2 matching over 10 bases. The CDR3 sequence is CASSLGAGGEETQYF. DNA of the CDR3: TGTGCCAGCAGCTTAGGAGCGGGGGGGGAAGAGACCCAGTACTTC. Together with reference TRBV7-2 and TRBJ2-5, the CDR3 gives the full variable domain: GAGVSQSPSNKVTEKGKDVELRCDPISGHTALYWYRQSLGQGLEFLIYFQGNSAPDKSGLPSDRFSAERTGGSVSTLTIQRTQQEDSAVYLCASSLGAGGEETQYFGPGTRLLVL.